This TCR beta chain was sequenced during a study of beta chain features in type 1 diabetes. Study overall: Similarity in age, gender and cell yields was seen between patients and healthy donors. The study, taken as a whole, reports: There were fewer insertions and more deletions at the VDJ junctions of type 1 diabetes patients. Type 1 diabetes patients had TCRB CDR3s that were shorter (moderately but significantly so) in all four CD4+ subsets.

The sample holds a few counts of this clone. Antigen: not known. V was clipped by 5 bases and J by 5 bases, with 12 bases between them. Germline CDR1 is SGHTA and CDR2 is FQGTGA. CDR3 length: 13 amino acids. Isolated RNA was reverse transcribed in full, so expressed TCRB transcripts were sequenced. The data were produced by immunoSEQ multiplex PCR, yet TCRdb's version contains in-frame clones alone and is incomplete. The sample shows a few hundred thousand clones, roughly 9.8% of them seen only once. CD45RO/CCR7/CD25/CD127/CD95/CD27 staining was used to isolate CD4+ naive, central memory, regulatory and stem cell-like memory cells by sorting.

The sequence came from a man younger than 45 with type 1 diabetes. Material: central memory CD4+ T cells from blood. The V call is TRBV7-3, the J call TRBJ2-5, with D maybe TRBD2 (6 bases). The CDR3 bases are TGTGCCAGCAGCACGGGGGTGTTGGAGACCCAGTACTTC. As protein: CASSTGVLETQYF.